This T cell receptor beta chain comes out of a study of shared clonotypes between healthy human individuals. Points from the study as a whole: Non-shared clonotypes were found to have lower generation probabilities than the clonotypes that were shared by all four of the sorted-subset donors. Investigators expected sequencing depth to affect clonotype sharing among donors.

Assay execution took place at the deep level. Assay: immunoSEQ multiplex PCR; the TCRdb copy retains only in-frame clones and omits some. The data contain some 2,100,000 clones, approximately 94% of them singletons. As to this clone: Its antigen is unknown.

V was clipped by 6 bases and J by 1 base; unmatched bases: 7. From germline, CDR1 is MDHEN and CDR2 SYDVKM. The CDR3 consists of 16 residues. There were only Caucasian adults among the donors, and all lived in Nashville, Tennessee. The genes are TRBV28 and TRBJ2-2; 8 positions match TRBD1. This receptor was taken from a man aged 18 to 30 in good health. The specimen was naive CD4+ T cells sorted from blood. Sample subset: CD45RA+ positively selected. The CDR3 nucleotides read TGTGCCAGCAGCCCCTCGGACAGGGTGAACACCGGGGAGCTGTTTTTT. This gives the protein CASSPSDRVNTGELFF.